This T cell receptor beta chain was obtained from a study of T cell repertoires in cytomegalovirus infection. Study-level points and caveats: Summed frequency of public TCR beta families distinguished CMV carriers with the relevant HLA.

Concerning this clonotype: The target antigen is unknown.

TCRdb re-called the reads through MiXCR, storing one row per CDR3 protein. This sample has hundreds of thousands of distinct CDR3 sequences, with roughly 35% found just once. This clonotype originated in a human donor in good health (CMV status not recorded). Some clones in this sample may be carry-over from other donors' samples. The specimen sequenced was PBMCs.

The CDR3 spells CASSPSGRAAWAQYF. The CDR3 region has the DNA TGTGCCAGCAGCCCTAGCGGGAGGGCCGCTTGGGCCCAGTACTTC. The chain combines TRBV7-4 with TRBJ2-5, with TRBD2 matching over 12 bases. CDR1 and CDR2 (germline): SGHVT, SQSDAQ. CDR3 length: 15 residues. With V trimmed by 5 bases and J by 9 bases, 10 bases remained unmatched.